Listed here are 8 T cell receptor beta chains from one sample, sequenced in a study of T cells in Graves' hyperthyroidism and ophthalmopathy. RNA transcripts were the template for amplifying TCR beta CDR3 regions. TCR CDR3 underwent first-round RT-PCR with the HTBI primer set. TCRdb re-analysed the multiplex PCR reads in MiXCR, keeping a single row per CDR3 protein. The sample contains a few hundred thousand distinct CDR3 sequences, around 25% of which appear only once. The sequencing input was blood. Source of these receptors: a man in his fifties with Graves' hyperthyroidism.

This clonotype was detected a few times. V and J are TRBV5-4 and TRBJ2-1; 9 nucleotides match TRBD1. Trimming took 1 base from V and 7 from J; bases not matched to a gene: 6. CDR1 and CDR2 (germline): SGHNT, YYREEE (reference sequence). CDR3 length equals 15 residues. CDR3 sequence reads: CASSLKQGAQNEQFF. CDR3 bases: TGTGCCAGCAGCTTGAAACAGGGGGCGCAAAATGAGCAGTTCTTC.

This clonotype turned up a few times. V and J are TRBV28 and TRBJ1-5; possible D gene TRBD1, 6 bases. The CDR3 runs 15 residues. Trimming stripped 2 bases from V and 7 bases from J, with 15 bases between. Per the germline V gene, CDR1 is MDHEN and CDR2 is SYDVKM. CDR3 nucleotide sequence: TGTGCCAGCAGTTTACTCCAGGGGAGTCGACAGCCCCAGCATTTT. Amino acid sequence: CASSLLQGSRQPQHF.

This clonotype has only a few counts. This chain links TRBV7-9 with TRBJ1-2; tentative D call: TRBD1 (6 bases). The germline gives CDR1 SEHNR, CDR2 FQNEAQ (reference sequence). With 4 bases removed from V and 8 bases from J, the gap between germline ends came to 17 bases. This CDR3 region has 14 residues. CDR3 residues: CASSSTTGYHGYTF. CDR3 coding DNA: TGTGCCAGCAGCTCCACGACAGGATATCACGGCTACACCTTC.

This clonotype was detected many times. The chain has TRBV11-1 and TRBJ1-2, with no clear D. From germline, CDR1 is SGHAT and CDR2 FQDESV (reference sequence). The CDR3 extends over 16 amino acids. Trimming took off 1 base at V and 4 bases at J, with 16 bases between the two ends. The CDR3 DNA reads as TGTGCCAGCAGCTTAGGAGCCGGGTCCCGGGGCTATGGCTACACCTTC. This translates into CASSLGAGSRGYGYTF.

This clonotype was detected a few times. The chain carries TRBV18 and TRBJ1-2, with D maybe TRBD1 (6 bases). This CDR3 comprises 14 residues. Trimming removed 3 bases from V and 8 bases from J, with 16 bases in between. Germline assignment: CDR1 KGHSH and CDR2 LQKENI. The CDR3 protein is CASSPEQGARGYTF. DNA of the CDR3: TGTGCCAGCTCACCGGAACAGGGTGCTCGAGGCTACACCTTC.

Ten or more counts support this clonotype. The V call is TRBV2, the J call TRBJ2-1; D unclear. The CDR3 contains 16 residues. V lost 5 bases and J 0 bases, leaving 14 bases between the germline ends. Germline loops: CDR1 SNHLY, CDR2 FYNNEI. As DNA, the CDR3 is TGTGCCAGCAGTCCAGGCTGGGTGGGCTCCTACAATGAGCAGTTCTTC. This translates into CASSPGWVGSYNEQFF.

CDR3 residues: CASSGTGLGADTQYF. The CDR3 DNA reads as TGTGCCAGCAGCGGTACAGGGTTAGGTGCAGATACGCAGTATTTT. This chain uses TRBV9 with TRBJ2-3; perhaps TRBD1 as D (6 bases). The CDR3 contains 15 residues. Trimming shortened V by 3 bases and J by 4 bases, and 15 bases separated the two germline ends. The V gene's germline CDR1 is SGDLS and CDR2 YYNGEE.

The chain employs TRBV6-4 and TRBJ1-5; D remains unclear. The CDR3 is 13 amino acids. V gave up 5 bases and J gave up 5 bases, with 10 bases separating them. Germline assignment: CDR1 MRHNA and CDR2 SNTAGT. The CDR3 bases are TGTGCCAGCAGTTACAATGGGGATCAGCCCCAGCATTTT. It codes for CASSYNGDQPQHF.